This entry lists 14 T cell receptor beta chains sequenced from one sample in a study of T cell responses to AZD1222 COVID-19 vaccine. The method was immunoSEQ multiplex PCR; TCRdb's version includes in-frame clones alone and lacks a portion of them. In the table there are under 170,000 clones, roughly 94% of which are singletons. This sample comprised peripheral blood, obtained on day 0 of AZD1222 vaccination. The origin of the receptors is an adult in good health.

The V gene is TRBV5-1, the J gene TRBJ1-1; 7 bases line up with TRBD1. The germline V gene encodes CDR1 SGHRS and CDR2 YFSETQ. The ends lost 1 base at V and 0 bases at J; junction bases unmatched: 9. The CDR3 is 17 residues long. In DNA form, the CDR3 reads TGCGCCAGCAGCTTGATTGGGGGACAGATTTTGAACACTGAAGCTTTCTTT. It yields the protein CASSLIGGQILNTEAFF. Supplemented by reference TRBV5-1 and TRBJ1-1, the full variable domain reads KAGVTQTPRYLIKTRGQQVTLSCSPISGHRSVSWYQQTPGQGLQFLFEYFSETQRNKGNFPGRFSGRQFSNSRSEMNVSTLELGDSALYLCASSLIGGQILNTEAFFGQGTRLTVV.

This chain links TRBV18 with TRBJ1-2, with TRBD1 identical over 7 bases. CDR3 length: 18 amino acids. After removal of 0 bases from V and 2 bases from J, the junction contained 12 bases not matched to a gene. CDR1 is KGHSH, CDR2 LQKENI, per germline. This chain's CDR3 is CASSPPKSIGRGNYGYTF. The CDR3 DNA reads TGTGCCAGCTCACCACCGAAGAGCATCGGCAGGGGGAACTATGGCTACACCTTC.

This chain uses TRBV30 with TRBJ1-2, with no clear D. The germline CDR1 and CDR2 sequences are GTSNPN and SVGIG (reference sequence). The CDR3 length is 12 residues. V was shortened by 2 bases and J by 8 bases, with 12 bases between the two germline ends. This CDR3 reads CAWSMGQWGYTF. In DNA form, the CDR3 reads TGTGCCTGGAGTATGGGCCAATGGGGCTACACCTTC.

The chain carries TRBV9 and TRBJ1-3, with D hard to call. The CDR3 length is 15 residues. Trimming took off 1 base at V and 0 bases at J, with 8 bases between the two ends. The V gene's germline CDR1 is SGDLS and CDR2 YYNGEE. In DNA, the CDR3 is TGTGCCAGCAGCGTACAGGCTTTCTCTGGAAACACCATATATTTT. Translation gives CASSVQAFSGNTIYF.

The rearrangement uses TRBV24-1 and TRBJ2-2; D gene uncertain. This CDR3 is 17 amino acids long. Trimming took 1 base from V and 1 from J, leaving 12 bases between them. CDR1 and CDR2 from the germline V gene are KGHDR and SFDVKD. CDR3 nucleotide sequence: TGTGCCACCAGTGATTTTAAAGGCAGCGAGAACACCGGGGAGCTGTTTTTT. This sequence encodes CATSDFKGSENTGELFF.

CDR3: CASSQDLGLRNTIYF. CDR3 nucleotide sequence: TGCGCCAGCAGCCAAGATCTGGGCCTCCGGAACACCATATATTTT. The rearrangement links TRBV4-3 to TRBJ1-3; D remains unclear. This CDR3 is 15 amino acids long. Germline V gives CDR1 LGHNA, CDR2 YSLEER. Trimming took off 0 bases at V and 7 bases at J, with 13 bases between the two ends.

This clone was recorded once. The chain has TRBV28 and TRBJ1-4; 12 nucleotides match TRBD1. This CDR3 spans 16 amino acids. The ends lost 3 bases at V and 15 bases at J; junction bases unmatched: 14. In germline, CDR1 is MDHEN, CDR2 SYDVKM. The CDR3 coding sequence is TGTGCCAGCAGTTTCCGTTTGGGACAGGGGGCGGCGGGGTTGTTTTTT. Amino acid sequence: CASSFRLGQGAAGLFF.

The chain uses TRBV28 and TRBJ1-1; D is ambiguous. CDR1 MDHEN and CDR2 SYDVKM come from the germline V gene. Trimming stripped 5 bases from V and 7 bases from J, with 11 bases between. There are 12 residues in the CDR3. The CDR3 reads CASSIPGFEAFF. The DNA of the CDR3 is TGTGCCAGCAGTATACCGGGGTTTGAAGCTTTCTTT.

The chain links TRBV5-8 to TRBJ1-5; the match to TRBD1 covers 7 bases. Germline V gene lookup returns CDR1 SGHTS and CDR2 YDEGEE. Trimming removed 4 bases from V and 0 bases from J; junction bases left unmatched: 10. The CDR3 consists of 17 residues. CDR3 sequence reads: CASSLETGTDSNQPQHF. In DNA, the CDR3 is TGTGCCAGCAGCCTGGAAACCGGGACAGATAGCAATCAGCCCCAGCATTTT.

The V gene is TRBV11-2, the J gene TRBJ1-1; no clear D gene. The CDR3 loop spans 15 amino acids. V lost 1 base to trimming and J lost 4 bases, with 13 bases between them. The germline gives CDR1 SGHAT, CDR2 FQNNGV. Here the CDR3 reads CASSLVVVGGTEAFF. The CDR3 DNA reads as TGTGCCAGCAGCTTAGTGGTGGTGGGTGGCACTGAAGCTTTCTTT.

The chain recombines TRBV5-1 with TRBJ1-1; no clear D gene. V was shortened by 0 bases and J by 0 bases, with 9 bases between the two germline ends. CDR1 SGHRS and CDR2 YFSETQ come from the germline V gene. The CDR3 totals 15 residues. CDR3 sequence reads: CASSLGPAMNTEAFF. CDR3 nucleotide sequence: TGCGCCAGCAGCTTGGGCCCAGCTATGAACACTGAAGCTTTCTTT.

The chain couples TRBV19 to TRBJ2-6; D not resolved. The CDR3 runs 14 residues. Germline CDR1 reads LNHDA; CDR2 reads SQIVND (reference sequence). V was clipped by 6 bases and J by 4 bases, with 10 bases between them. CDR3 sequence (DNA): TGTGCCAGTAGAGTTCCCCTCGGGGCCAACGTCCTGACTTTC. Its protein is CASRVPLGANVLTF.

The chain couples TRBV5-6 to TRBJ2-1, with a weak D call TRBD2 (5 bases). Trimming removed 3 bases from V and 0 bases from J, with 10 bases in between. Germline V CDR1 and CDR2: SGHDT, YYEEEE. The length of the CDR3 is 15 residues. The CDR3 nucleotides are TGTGCCAGCAGCTGGCGGGCTACCTCCTACAATGAGCAGTTCTTC. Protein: CASSWRATSYNEQFF.

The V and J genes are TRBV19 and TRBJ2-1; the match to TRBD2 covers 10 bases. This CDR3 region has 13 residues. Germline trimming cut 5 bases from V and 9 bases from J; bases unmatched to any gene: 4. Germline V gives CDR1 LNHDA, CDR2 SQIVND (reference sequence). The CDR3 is CASSQRGGGEQFF. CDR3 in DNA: TGTGCCAGTAGTCAGCGGGGGGGCGGTGAGCAGTTCTTC.